This paragraph covers one TCR beta chain sequence. The antigen remains undetermined. Combining a sample-barcoded 5' primer with a J-beta primer mix, a second PCR ran for roughly 7 to 11 cycles. TCRdb re-derived calls from the 5' RACE reads in MiXCR, one entry per CDR3 protein. Among around 670,000 distinct CDR3 sequences, around 31% were seen once, and the ten largest hold 15% to 18%. Caucasian individuals from Russia who were healthy and aged 6 to 90 acted as donors. The entry originates in a study of blood T cells in healthy people across ages. V was clipped by 2 bases and J by 3 bases; unmatched bases: 2. The length of the CDR3 is 15 residues. The germline gives CDR1 KGHDR, CDR2 SFDVKD. Study-level results: Conclusively comparing naive with antigen-experienced cells was impossible with unsorted PBMCs. Older age coincided with a roughly linear decline in TCR beta diversity per million T cells.

The V call is TRBV24-1, the J call TRBJ2-7; the match to TRBD1 covers 11 bases. The sample comprised blood. The TCR was taken from a woman of 80 years or more in good health. CDR3 sequence: CATSDSGQGDYEQYF. CDR3 sequence (DNA): TGTGCCACCAGTGATTCGGGACAGGGGGACTACGAGCAGTACTTC.